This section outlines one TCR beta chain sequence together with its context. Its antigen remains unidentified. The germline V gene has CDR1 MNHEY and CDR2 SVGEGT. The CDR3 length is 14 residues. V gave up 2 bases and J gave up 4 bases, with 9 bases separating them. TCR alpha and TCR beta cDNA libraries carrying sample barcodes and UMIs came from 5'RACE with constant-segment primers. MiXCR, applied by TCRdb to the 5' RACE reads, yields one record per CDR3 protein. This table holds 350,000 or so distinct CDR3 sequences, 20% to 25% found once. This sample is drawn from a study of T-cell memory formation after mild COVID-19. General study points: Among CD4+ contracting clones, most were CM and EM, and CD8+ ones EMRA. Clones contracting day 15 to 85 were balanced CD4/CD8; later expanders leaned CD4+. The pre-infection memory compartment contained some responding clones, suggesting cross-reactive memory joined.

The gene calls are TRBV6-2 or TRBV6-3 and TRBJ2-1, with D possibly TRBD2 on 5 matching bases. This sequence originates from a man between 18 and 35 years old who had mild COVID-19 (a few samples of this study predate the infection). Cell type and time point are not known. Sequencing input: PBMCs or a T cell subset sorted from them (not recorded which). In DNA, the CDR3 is TGTGCCAGCAGTTACGGCCTAGCTTACAATGAGCAGTTCTTC. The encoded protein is CASSYGLAYNEQFF.